What follows is one TCR beta chain and its context. This entry belongs to a study of shared clonotypes between healthy human individuals. Study-level background: Contributing individuals were a couple of females and a few males aged 18 to 49.

The method was immunoSEQ multiplex PCR; TCRdb's version includes in-frame clones alone and lacks a portion of them. The data contain 2 million to 2.5 million clones, under 95% of them singletons. Negatively enriched CD4+ T cells were divided by CD45RA into naive and memory. The germline gives CDR1 SGHTA, CDR2 FQGNSA. There are 15 residues in the CDR3. V was clipped by 4 bases and J by 0 bases, with 10 bases between them. The chain couples TRBV7-2 to TRBJ2-4; the D is unclear. The origin of this receptor is a man aged 18 to 29 in good health. Some clones in this sample may be carry-over from other donors' samples. Input material: naive CD4+ T cells from PBMCs. The subset: CD45RA+ positively selected. CDR3: CASSSTAIAKNIQYF. The CDR3 DNA reads as TGTGCCAGCAGCTCAACGGCGATAGCCAAAAACATTCAGTACTTC.